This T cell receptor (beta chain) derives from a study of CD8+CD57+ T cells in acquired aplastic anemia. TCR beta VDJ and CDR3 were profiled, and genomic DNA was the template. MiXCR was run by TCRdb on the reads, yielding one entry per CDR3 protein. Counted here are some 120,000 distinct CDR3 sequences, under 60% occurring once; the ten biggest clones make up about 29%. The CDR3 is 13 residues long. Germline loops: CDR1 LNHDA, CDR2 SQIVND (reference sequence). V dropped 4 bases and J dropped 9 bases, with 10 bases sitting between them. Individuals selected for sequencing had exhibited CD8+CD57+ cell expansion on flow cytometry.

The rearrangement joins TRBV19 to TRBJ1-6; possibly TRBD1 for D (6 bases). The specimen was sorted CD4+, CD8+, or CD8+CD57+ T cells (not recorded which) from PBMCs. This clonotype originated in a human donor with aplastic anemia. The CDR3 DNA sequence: TGTGCCAGTAGTAGCAGGGGAAGTTCACCCCTCCACTTT. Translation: CASSSRGSSPLHF.